This T cell receptor beta chain was recorded in a study of blood T cell repertoires in COVID-19. Study overall: Whether acute or convalescent, the COVID-19 samples came from the United States, Italy and Spain. Sources were T cells, B-cell-depleted T cells, or PBMCs; the material itself was cDNA or gDNA.

CDR1 and CDR2 from the germline V gene are LNHDA and SQIVND (reference sequence). V lost 3 bases and J 5 bases, leaving 10 bases between the germline ends. This CDR3 is built from 13 residues. Methods used by the authors: Reference gene primers were amplified, and this amplification served to estimate nucleated cell counts. Sequenced by immunoSEQ multiplex PCR; TCRdb stores in-frame clones only, minus some. D and trimming come from the DNA, and the V and J calls and clone size come from that table. The table shows fewer than 300,000 clones, with nearly 90% occurring only once. This sequence originates from a woman in her 30s with acute or convalescent COVID-19. Sequencing used peripheral blood. The chain has TRBV19 and TRBJ2-5; no clear D gene. The CDR3 nucleotides read TGTGCCAGTAGTATCGAGGTTGGGGAGACCCAGTACTTC. This encodes CASSIEVGETQYF.